Each of the 16 T cell receptor beta chains below was sequenced from the same sample in a study of blood T cell repertoires in COVID-19. The method was immunoSEQ multiplex PCR; TCRdb's version includes in-frame clones alone and lacks a portion of them. The data contain a few hundred thousand clones, 80% to 90% of them singletons. The sample comprised PBMCs or T cells enriched from blood (not recorded which). The source of these receptors is a man younger than 30 with acute COVID-19.

The chain couples TRBV27 to TRBJ2-7; 7 nucleotides agree with TRBD2. Germline V gives CDR1 MNHEY, CDR2 SMNVEV (reference sequence). This CDR3 is 15 amino acids long. The junction had 10 bases not matched to a gene; V was cut back by 3 bases and J by 5 bases. CDR3 sequence reads: CASSFVGGPSDEQYF. The CDR3 DNA sequence: TGTGCCAGCAGTTTCGTGGGAGGGCCTTCCGACGAGCAGTACTTC.

J is TRBJ2-7 and V is TRBV5-5; a possible D gene is TRBD2 (5 bases). Trimming took off 3 bases at V and 3 bases at J, with 16 bases between the two ends. The CDR3 extends over 15 amino acids. From germline, CDR1 is SGHKS and CDR2 YYEKEE (reference sequence). The chain's CDR3 is CASSWERALSYEQYF. As DNA, the CDR3 is TGTGCCAGCAGCTGGGAGAGGGCCCTGAGCTACGAGCAGTACTTC. Together with reference TRBV5-5 and TRBJ2-7, the CDR3 gives the full variable domain: DAGVTQSPTHLIKTRGQQVTLRCSPISGHKSVSWYQQVLGQGPQFIFQYYEKEERGRGNFPDRFSARQFPNYSSELNVNALLLGDSALYLCASSWERALSYEQYFGPGTRLTVT.

This sequence joins TRBV5-4 and TRBJ1-1; 8 bases align to TRBD1. The CDR3 is 13 residues long. Germline CDR1 is SGHNT and CDR2 is YYREEE (reference sequence). V trimming: 4 bases; J trimming: 6 bases; junction bases outside the gene matches: 5. The CDR3 nucleotides are TGTGCCAGCAGCCCCAGGGGGCAAGCTGAAGCTTTCTTT. It translates to CASSPRGQAEAFF. Full variable domain (rest looked up from reference TRBV5-4 and TRBJ1-1): ETGVTQSPTHLIKTRGQQVTLRCSSQSGHNTVSWYQQALGQGPQFIFQYYREEENGRGNFPPRFSGLQFPNYSSELNVNALELDDSALYLCASSPRGQAEAFFGQGTRLTVV.

Only a few counts were recorded for this clone. This chain uses TRBV10-2 with TRBJ2-7; 11 positions match TRBD2. The trim removed 8 bases at V and 6 bases at J, leaving 6 bases unmatched. Germline lookup yields CDR1 WSHSY and CDR2 SAAADI. This CDR3 is 13 amino acids long. CDR3 amino acids: CASGLAGPSEQYF. The CDR3 DNA sequence: TGCGCCAGCGGACTAGCGGGTCCATCCGAGCAGTACTTC.

The CDR3 is CASSQPGVEQYF. For the CDR3, the DNA is TGCGCCAGCAGCCAACCAGGGGTCGAGCAGTACTTC. The genes are TRBV4-1 and TRBJ2-7; D is perhaps TRBD1 (6 bases). The CDR3 is 12 residues long. Germline CDR1 and CDR2: MGHRA and YSYEKL. Deletions cut 2 bases from V and 6 bases from J, with 8 bases between.

The J gene is TRBJ1-3, the V gene TRBV11-3; TRBD1 might be the D (6 bases). The CDR3 runs 16 residues. V lost 4 bases and J 2 bases, leaving 15 bases between the germline ends. The germline gives CDR1 SGHNT, CDR2 YENEEA. CDR3 DNA: TGTGCCAGCAGCTCAAGCTTTGACAGGACTGGAAACACCATATATTTT. Protein sequence: CASSSSFDRTGNTIYF.

The chain links TRBV11-3 to TRBJ2-1; D not certain. Per germline, CDR1 SGHNT and CDR2 YENEEA. The ends were cut back, 2 bases at V and 5 bases at J, with 7 bases in the middle. The CDR3 runs to 13 residues. The CDR3 is CASSLRGDNEQFF. The DNA for the CDR3 is TGTGCCAGCAGCTTAAGAGGTGACAATGAGCAGTTCTTC.

This sequence joins TRBV10-3 and TRBJ1-1; D is ambiguous. The V end lost 8 bases, the J end lost 3 bases, and 7 bases lay between the germline ends. This CDR3 has 11 amino acids. Germline V gene data show CDR1 as ENHRY and CDR2 as SYGVKD. CDR3 amino acids: CAISRDTEAFF. CDR3 coding DNA: TGTGCCATCTCTCGGGACACTGAAGCTTTCTTT.

This clone was found once. The V call is TRBV29-1, the J call TRBJ1-2; weak D call: TRBD1 (5 bases). V lost 4 bases and J 7 bases, leaving 19 bases between the germline ends. From germline, CDR1 is SQVTM and CDR2 ANQGSEA. This CDR3 comprises 14 residues. CDR3 amino acids: CSVVPSGRGRGYTF. CDR3 in DNA: TGCAGCGTTGTCCCCTCAGGGAGGGGTCGTGGCTACACCTTC.

The V and J genes are TRBV28 and TRBJ2-1; 15 bases line up with TRBD2. V shed 3 bases and J 4 bases; nucleotides not matched to a gene: 19. From germline, CDR1 is MDHEN and CDR2 SYDVKM. The CDR3 is made up of 22 amino acids. DNA for the CDR3: TGTGCCAGCAGTTTGGGGGACAGGGGGCGCGGGACTAGCGGGAGGCGGTACAATGAGCAGTTCTTC. Its translation is CASSLGDRGRGTSGRRYNEQFF.

The chain combines TRBV7-9 with TRBJ2-1; TRBD2 matches at 12 bases. This CDR3 spans 15 amino acids. V lost 4 bases, J lost 10 bases, and 8 bases stayed unmatched. The V gene's germline CDR1 is SEHNR and CDR2 FQNEAQ (reference sequence). CDR3 sequence (DNA): TGTGCCAGCAGCTGGACTAGCGGGGTAGGGTTGGAGCAGTTCTTC. It specifies CASSWTSGVGLEQFF.

This clone was detected only a few times. The V gene is TRBV19, the J gene TRBJ2-1, with TRBD1 identical over 12 bases. Germline V gene data show CDR1 as LNHDA and CDR2 as SQIVND (reference sequence). The CDR3 is made up of 17 amino acids. J lost 7 bases, V lost 6 bases, and 13 bases had no gene match. The CDR3 nucleotides read TGTGCCAGTAGAAAGACTACCGGGACAGGGGGCCGGAATGAGCAGTTCTTC. This encodes CASRKTTGTGGRNEQFF.

The V call is TRBV30, the J call TRBJ2-1, with 14 bases lining up with TRBD2. The CDR3 is 20 residues long. The germline V gene has CDR1 GTSNPN and CDR2 SVGIG (reference sequence). V shed 2 bases, J shed 0 bases, and the junction held 12 bases outside the gene matches. Here the CDR3 reads CAWSWKTSGRAPGSYNEQFF. The CDR3 nucleotides are TGTGCCTGGAGTTGGAAGACTAGCGGGAGGGCCCCTGGCTCCTACAATGAGCAGTTCTTC.

The genes are TRBV6-6 and TRBJ1-1; TRBD1 is a possible D gene (5 bases). The V gene lost 7 bases and the J gene lost 5 bases, with 20 bases spanning the gap. This CDR3 comprises 15 residues. In germline, CDR1 is MNHNY, CDR2 SVGAGI (reference sequence). In nucleotides, the CDR3 is TGTGCCAGCATTCCTTTGGAGGGACTCGGAACTGAAGCTTTCTTT. This encodes CASIPLEGLGTEAFF.

The gene calls are TRBV28 and TRBJ1-2; D gene unclear. The CDR3 has 13 amino acids. V was trimmed by 2 bases and J by 2 bases, leaving 6 bases between them. Germline values: CDR1 MDHEN, CDR2 SYDVKM. The CDR3 nucleotides read TGTGCCAGCAGTTTAACGGGAAACTATGGCTACACCTTC. Translation gives CASSLTGNYGYTF.

The chain recombines TRBV11-2 with TRBJ2-7; D is possibly TRBD1 (7 bases). V was clipped by 3 bases and J by 4 bases, with 19 bases between them. The CDR3 is made up of 16 amino acids. Germline lookup yields CDR1 SGHAT and CDR2 FQNNGV. CDR3 region: CASSLGQGGSLYEQYF. CDR3 DNA: TGTGCCAGCAGCTTGGGGCAGGGGGGTTCCCTTTACGAGCAGTACTTC.